One sample yielded the 30 T cell receptor beta chains listed below, sequenced in a study of OX40 agonist ivuxolimab in advanced cancers. The table came from immunoSEQ multiplex PCR; TCRdb's copy has only in-frame clones and leaves some out. Of 70,000 or so clones in the sample, roughly nine tenths are singletons; the top ten hold under 1.5%. The sequencing used CD4+ or CD8+ T cells sorted from blood, collected in a trial of the OX40 agonist ivuxolimab. The receptors come from an adult with an advanced solid tumor such as melanoma, head and neck, liver or kidney cancer.

In its sample, this clone was seen once. The rearrangement links TRBV5-6 to TRBJ1-4; 8 positions agree with TRBD1. Germline V lookup: CDR1 SGHDT, CDR2 YYEEEE. With V trimmed by 4 bases and J by 7 bases, 15 bases remained unmatched. The CDR3 has 17 residues. The CDR3 nucleotides are TGTGCCAGCAGCCCAGGCGGCAGGGGGCGTTCTGGTGAAAAACTGTTTTTT. Its protein product is CASSPGGRGRSGEKLFF.

The V call is TRBV5-6, the J call TRBJ2-1, with D perhaps matching TRBD2 (7 bases). Trimming shortened V by 4 bases and J by 6 bases, and 14 bases separated the two germline ends. Germline lookup yields CDR1 SGHDT and CDR2 YYEEEE. The CDR3 totals 14 residues. CDR3 loop: CASSRRGGSNEQFF. In nucleotides, the CDR3 is TGTGCCAGCAGCCGACGCGGGGGCAGCAATGAGCAGTTCTTC.

The rearrangement links TRBV19 to TRBJ2-1, with 10 bases that match TRBD1. V dropped 2 bases and J dropped 3; count of bases not matched to a gene: 4. Germline CDR1 LNHDA, CDR2 SQIVND (reference sequence). There are 16 residues in the CDR3. The CDR3 DNA follows: TGTGCCAGTAGTATATTGCGGGACAGGGGCTACAATGAGCAGTTCTTC. This codes for CASSILRDRGYNEQFF.

The rearrangement joins TRBV14 to TRBJ2-7; 12 bases are a match to TRBD2. The CDR3 runs 16 residues. V was pared by 4 bases and J by 5 bases, with 9 bases of the junction left unmatched. Germline values: CDR1 SGHDN, CDR2 FVKESK. This chain's CDR3 is CASSLRVTSGSHEQYF. CDR3 nucleotide sequence: TGTGCCAGCAGCCTAAGAGTGACTAGCGGGAGTCACGAGCAGTACTTC.

As for this clone: Other nucleotide sequences from this sample produce the same CDR3. This sequence joins TRBV7-3 and TRBJ1-1; D gene uncertain. This CDR3 comprises 13 residues. Germline V CDR1 and CDR2: SGHTA, FQGTGA. V was trimmed by 1 base and J by 1 base, leaving 4 bases between them. The CDR3 sequence is CASSLSGNTEAFF. In DNA, the CDR3 is TGTGCCAGCAGCTTAAGCGGGAACACTGAAGCTTTCTTT.

This clone was observed a handful of times. V and J are TRBV5-1 and TRBJ2-7, with TRBD1 identical over 7 bases. The V and J ends lost 0 bases and 0 bases, in that order; junction bases with no gene match: 6. The CDR3 is 16 amino acids. Germline CDR1 and CDR2: SGHRS and YFSETQ. DNA of the CDR3: TGCGCCAGCAGCTTGGGGACAGGAACGATCTCCTACGAGCAGTACTTC. This sequence encodes CASSLGTGTISYEQYF.

This chain links TRBV29-1 with TRBJ2-3; perhaps TRBD2 as D (7 bases). Germline V CDR1 and CDR2: SQVTM, ANQGSEA. There are 14 residues in the CDR3. CDR3 bases: TGCAGTGTTAAGGGGGGGCAGAGCACAGATACGCAGTATTTT. Protein sequence: CSVKGGQSTDTQYF.

The V and J genes are TRBV18 and TRBJ1-2; TRBD1 is a possible D gene (5 bases). The CDR3 has 14 residues. With 0 bases removed from V and 4 bases from J, the gap between germline ends came to 9 bases. Per germline, CDR1 KGHSH and CDR2 LQKENI. The CDR3 loop reads CASSPPQGSYGYTF. The DNA for the CDR3 is TGTGCCAGCTCACCACCGCAGGGTTCCTATGGCTACACCTTC.

This sequence joins TRBV18 and TRBJ2-3; a possible D gene is TRBD1 (5 bases). With 3 bases removed from V and 1 base from J, the gap between germline ends came to 8 bases. The CDR3 loop spans 14 amino acids. The germline CDR1 and CDR2 sequences are KGHSH and LQKENI. CDR3 nucleotide sequence: TGTGCCAGCTCACCGGAGACAGGCACAGATACGCAGTATTTT. Its translation: CASSPETGTDTQYF.

DNA for the CDR3: TGTGCCAGCAGTTCTTCCCTGGGCGGGTGGGAGACCCAGTACTTC. It is translated as CASSSSLGGWETQYF. This chain connects TRBV27 to TRBJ2-5; a weak D match, TRBD2 (5 bases). Per germline, CDR1 MNHEY and CDR2 SMNVEV (reference sequence). The V end was cut by 4 bases, the J end by 5 bases, with 17 bases between. This CDR3 has 15 residues.

This sequence joins TRBV7-2 and TRBJ1-4, with D unclear. The CDR3 length is 13 residues. The V gene's germline CDR1 is SGHTA and CDR2 FQGNSA. Trimming shortened V by 3 bases and J by 8 bases, and 10 bases separated the two germline ends. CDR3: CASSLGSREKLFF. CDR3 in DNA: TGTGCCAGCAGCTTGGGGTCCCGGGAAAAACTGTTTTTT.

The J gene is TRBJ2-4, the V gene TRBV6-1; D remains ambiguous. The CDR3 is made up of 15 amino acids. The germline gives CDR1 MNHNS, CDR2 SASEGT. V was pared by 1 base and J by 6 bases, with 13 bases between. The CDR3, as DNA: TGTGCCAGCAGTGAAGAAGTTCTCCCCCTAAACATTCAGTACTTC. Protein sequence: CASSEEVLPLNIQYF.

V gene TRBV11-2 combines with J gene TRBJ1-4; tentatively, D is TRBD1 (5 bases). The ends were cut back, 4 bases at V and 3 bases at J, with 21 bases in the middle. In germline, CDR1 is SGHAT, CDR2 FQNNGV. The CDR3 runs to 18 residues. In DNA, the CDR3 is TGTGCCAGCAGCTATGGAGGGTGGCAGGGTGGGGCTAATGAAAAACTGTTTTTT. As protein: CASSYGGWQGGANEKLFF. Complete variable domain (other parts from reference TRBV11-2 and TRBJ1-4): EAGVAQSPRYKIIEKRQSVAFWCNPISGHATLYWYQQILGQGPKLLIQFQNNGVVDDSQLPKDRFSAERLKGVDSTLKIQPAKLEDSAVYLCASSYGGWQGGANEKLFFGSGTQLSVL.

The chain combines TRBV25-1 with TRBJ1-1, with D unresolved. This CDR3 spans 13 amino acids. Germline V gene lookup returns CDR1 MGHDK and CDR2 SYGVNS. V dropped 4 bases and J dropped 1 base, with 7 bases sitting between them. CDR3 sequence: CASSVHWNTEAFF. CDR3 nucleotides: TGTGCCAGCAGTGTCCATTGGAACACTGAAGCTTTCTTT.

This sequence joins TRBV7-8 and TRBJ1-1; maybe TRBD1 (5 bases). The CDR3 has 13 amino acids. In germline, CDR1 is SGHVS, CDR2 FQNEAQ. V dropped 3 bases and J dropped 5 bases, with 10 bases sitting between them. CDR3 region: CASSFSGSTEAFF. In DNA form, the CDR3 reads TGTGCCAGCAGCTTCTCAGGGTCTACTGAAGCTTTCTTT.

J is TRBJ2-2 and V is TRBV7-2; 10 bases are a match to TRBD2. Germline-derived CDR1 and CDR2 are SGHTA and FQGNSA. After removal of 3 bases from V and 6 bases from J, the junction contained 7 bases not matched to a gene. The CDR3 is made up of 16 amino acids. CDR3 coding DNA: TGTGCCAGCAGCTTTGCTAGCGGGAGAGGATCCGGGGAGCTGTTTTTT. Amino acids: CASSFASGRGSGELFF.

The V gene is TRBV5-1, the J gene TRBJ2-7, with D unresolved. CDR3 length: 12 residues. The V and J ends lost 1 base and 4 bases respectively, with 6 bases between them. CDR1 is SGHRS, CDR2 YFSETQ, per germline. The DNA for the CDR3 is TGCGCCAGCAGCTTGTCCAGTTACGAGCAGTACTTC. Translated, it gives CASSLSSYEQYF.

The chain joins TRBV30 to TRBJ2-2; 10 bases match TRBD2. Germline loops: CDR1 GTSNPN, CDR2 SVGIG (reference sequence). V was pared by 3 bases and J by 1 base, with 5 bases of the junction left unmatched. This CDR3 comprises 16 residues. This CDR3 is CAWRELAGLNTGELFF. The CDR3 DNA is TGTGCCTGGAGAGAACTAGCGGGGCTGAACACCGGGGAGCTGTTTTTT.

The chain combines TRBV2 with TRBJ2-2, with D possibly being TRBD2 (5 bases). The CDR3 length is 13 residues. V lost 7 bases and J lost 4, with 10 bases in between. The germline V gene encodes CDR1 SNHLY and CDR2 FYNNEI. CDR3 sequence: CASMRGSTGELFF. The CDR3, as DNA: TGTGCCAGCATGCGAGGGAGCACCGGGGAGCTGTTTTTT. Using reference TRBV2 and TRBJ2-2 for the parts outside the CDR3, the full variable domain is EPEVTQTPSHQVTQMGQEVILRCVPISNHLYFYWYRQILGQKVEFLVSFYNNEISEKSEIFDDQFSVERPDGSNFTLKIRSTKLEDSAMYFCASMRGSTGELFFGEGSRLTVL.

This chain links TRBV5-4 with TRBJ1-4; D is unclear. The CDR3 spans 12 residues. Germline V gene lookup returns CDR1 SGHNT and CDR2 YYREEE (reference sequence). V lost 4 bases and J lost 5, with 6 bases in between. As DNA, the CDR3 is TGTGCCAGCAGCGTAGGAAATGAAAAACTGTTTTTT. Protein sequence: CASSVGNEKLFF.

This clone has a handful of counts. The chain combines TRBV5-1 with TRBJ1-1; the match to TRBD1 covers 9 bases. Per the germline V gene, CDR1 is SGHRS and CDR2 is YFSETQ. Losses at the gene ends were 1 base for V and 1 base for J; bases not matched to a gene: 14. CDR3 length: 19 amino acids. The CDR3 DNA reads as TGCGCCAGCAGCTTGAACAGTATATTCGGGGACAGGGCGAACACTGAAGCTTTCTTT. Protein: CASSLNSIFGDRANTEAFF.

The rearrangement joins TRBV5-8 to TRBJ1-5, with unresolved D. The V end was cut by 1 base, the J end by 2 bases, with 4 bases between. Per the germline V gene, CDR1 is SGHTS and CDR2 is YDEGEE. The CDR3 spans 13 residues. CDR3 sequence: CASSLSRNQPQHF. CDR3 nucleotides: TGTGCCAGCAGCTTGTCACGCAATCAGCCCCAGCATTTT.

The V gene is TRBV7-9, the J gene TRBJ2-3; maybe TRBD2 (6 bases). Germline V gene sequence: CDR1 SEHNR, CDR2 FQNEAQ (reference sequence). The length of the CDR3 is 13 residues. V lost 1 base, J lost 4 bases, and 6 bases lay in between. DNA for the CDR3: TGTGCCAGCAGCTTAGGGGGGGCAGATACGCAGTATTTT. Amino acid sequence: CASSLGGADTQYF.

This chain connects TRBV4-1 to TRBJ1-4, with a weak D call TRBD1 (5 bases). This CDR3 contains 16 residues. The germline CDR1 and CDR2 sequences are MGHRA and YSYEKL. The V end was cut by 4 bases, the J end by 0 bases, with 12 bases between. CDR3 sequence (DNA): TGCGCCAGCAGCCCCCTTCCCAGGGCAACTAATGAAAAACTGTTTTTT. It encodes CASSPLPRATNEKLFF.

This chain joins TRBV7-8 and TRBJ2-1; D gene uncertain. This CDR3 has 15 amino acids. Germline lookup yields CDR1 SGHVS and CDR2 FQNEAQ. Trimming removed 2 bases from V and 4 bases from J, with 12 bases in between. CDR3 protein: CASSLRRLAYNEQFF. The CDR3 nucleotides read TGTGCCAGCAGCTTACGGCGGTTGGCGTACAATGAGCAGTTCTTC.

This sequence joins TRBV28 and TRBJ2-7; TRBD1 aligns across 8 bases. Germline-derived CDR1 and CDR2 are MDHEN and SYDVKM. Trimming at V came to 6 bases and at J to 7 bases, leaving 8 bases not matched to a gene. This CDR3 is 13 amino acids long. The CDR3 bases are TGTGCCAGCAGGGGGGACAGGACTGGGGAGCAGTACTTC. It is translated as CASRGDRTGEQYF.

The V call is TRBV29-1, the J call TRBJ2-1, with 11 bases matching TRBD1. The CDR3 length is 14 residues. Per the germline V gene, CDR1 is SQVTM and CDR2 is ANQGSEA. Unmatched junction bases numbered 4, after V lost 3 bases and J lost 6 bases. CDR3 bases: TGCAGCGTTGACCTTGGGACAGGGGGCAATGAGCAGTTCTTC. This gives the protein CSVDLGTGGNEQFF.

The rearrangement links TRBV7-6 to TRBJ2-7, with 8 bases identical to TRBD2. This CDR3 is 13 amino acids long. Germline CDR1 is SGHVS and CDR2 is FNYEAQ. After removal of 0 bases from V and 8 bases from J, the junction contained 3 bases not matched to a gene. The CDR3 is CASSLARGDKQYF. The DNA of the CDR3 is TGTGCCAGCAGCTTAGCGCGGGGGGACAAGCAGTACTTC.

This clone was detected a few times. The chain couples TRBV20-1 to TRBJ1-2, with 8 nucleotides matching TRBD1. Germline trimming cut 6 bases from V and 6 bases from J; bases unmatched to any gene: 3. CDR1 is DFQATT and CDR2 is SNEGSKA in the germline V gene (reference sequence). This CDR3 region has 11 residues. The chain's CDR3 is CSAWTGHGYTF. In DNA form, the CDR3 reads TGCAGTGCCTGGACAGGGCATGGCTACACCTTC.

The J gene is TRBJ2-7, the V gene TRBV5-1, with D possibly matching TRBD1 (5 bases). Trimming took off 4 bases at V and 2 bases at J, with 13 bases between the two ends. Germline lookup yields CDR1 SGHRS and CDR2 YFSETQ. The CDR3 extends over 14 amino acids. CDR3 DNA sequence: TGCGCCAGCAGCCAGGTAATGGGGCCCTACGAGCAGTACTTC. Protein sequence: CASSQVMGPYEQYF. The full variable domain, with the rest looked up from reference TRBV5-1 and TRBJ2-7, is KAGVTQTPRYLIKTRGQQVTLSCSPISGHRSVSWYQQTPGQGLQFLFEYFSETQRNKGNFPGRFSGRQFSNSRSEMNVSTLELGDSALYLCASSQVMGPYEQYFGPGTRLTVT.